A single TCR beta chain is shown here with its context. The antigen remains undetermined. This specimen belongs to a study of CD4 T cells in relation to SARS-CoV-2 and coronaviruses. Study overall: Crossreactive spike epitopes shared across donors were mapped to their HLA restriction.

V was clipped by 5 bases and J by 0 bases, with 17 bases between them. The CDR3 runs 15 residues. Germline CDR1 is SQVTM and CDR2 is ANQGSEA. The data were produced by immunoSEQ multiplex PCR, yet TCRdb's version contains in-frame clones alone and is incomplete. Found here are about 36,000 clones, over 60% of them singletons; the top ten hold around 21%. Naive and memory CD4+ T cells were separated from cryopreserved PBMCs. 9.4 x 10^4 or so naive or memory CD4+ cells were cultured with CEF peptides for about nine days. Sequenced: memory CD4+ T cells from PBMCs, cultured in vitro. The receptor was isolated from an adult with COVID-19. The genes are TRBV29-1 and TRBJ2-7, with unresolved D. The chain's CDR3 is CSVLGSASSSYEQYF. The CDR3 DNA reads TGCAGCGTTTTGGGCAGCGCTTCGAGCTCCTACGAGCAGTACTTC.